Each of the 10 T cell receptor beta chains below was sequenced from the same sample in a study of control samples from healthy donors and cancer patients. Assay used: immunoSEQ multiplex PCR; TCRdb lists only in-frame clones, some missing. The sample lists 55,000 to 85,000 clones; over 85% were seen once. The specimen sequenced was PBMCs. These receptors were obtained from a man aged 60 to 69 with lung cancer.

DNA for the CDR3: TGCGCCAGCAGCCGGGGGGGCTACTACGAGCAGTACGTC. Its protein is CASSRGGYYEQYV. V and J are TRBV10-2 and TRBJ2-7; 8 bases are shared with TRBD2. Germline V gene data show CDR1 as WSHSY and CDR2 as SAAADI. Trimming at V came to 6 bases and at J to 3 bases, leaving 4 bases not matched to a gene. CDR3 length: 13 amino acids.

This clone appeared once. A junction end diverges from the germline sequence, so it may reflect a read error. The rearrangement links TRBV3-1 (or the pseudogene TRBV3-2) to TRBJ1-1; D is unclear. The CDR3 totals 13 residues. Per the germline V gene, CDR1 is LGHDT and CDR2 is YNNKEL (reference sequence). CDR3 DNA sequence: TGTGCCAGCACCCAACCAGGTAACACTGAAGCTTTCTTT. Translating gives CASTQPGNTEAFF.

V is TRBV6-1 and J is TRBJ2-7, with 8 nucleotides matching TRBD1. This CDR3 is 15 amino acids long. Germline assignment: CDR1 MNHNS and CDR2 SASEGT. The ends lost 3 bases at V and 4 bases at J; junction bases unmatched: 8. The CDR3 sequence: CASSDWTGLSYEQYF. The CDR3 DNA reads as TGTGCCAGCAGTGATTGGACAGGGCTTTCTTACGAGCAGTACTTC.

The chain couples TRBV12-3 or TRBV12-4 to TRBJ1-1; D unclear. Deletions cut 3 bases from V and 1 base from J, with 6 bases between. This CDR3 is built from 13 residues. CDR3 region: CASSFSANTEAFF. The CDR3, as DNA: TGTGCCAGCAGTTTCAGCGCGAACACTGAAGCTTTCTTT.

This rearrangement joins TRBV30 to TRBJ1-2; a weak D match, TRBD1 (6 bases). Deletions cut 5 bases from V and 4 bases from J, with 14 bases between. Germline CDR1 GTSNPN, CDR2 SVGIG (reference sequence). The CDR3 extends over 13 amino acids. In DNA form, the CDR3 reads TGTGCCTGGTCGTTAGGGGGAAGCTATGGCTACACCTTC. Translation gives CAWSLGGSYGYTF.

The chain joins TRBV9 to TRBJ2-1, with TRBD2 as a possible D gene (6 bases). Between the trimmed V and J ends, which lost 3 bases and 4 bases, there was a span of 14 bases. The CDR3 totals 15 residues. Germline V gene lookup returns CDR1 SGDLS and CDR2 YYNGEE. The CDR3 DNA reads TGTGCCAGCAGCGCCCACCAGACTAGTTACAATGAGCAGTTCTTC. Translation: CASSAHQTSYNEQFF.

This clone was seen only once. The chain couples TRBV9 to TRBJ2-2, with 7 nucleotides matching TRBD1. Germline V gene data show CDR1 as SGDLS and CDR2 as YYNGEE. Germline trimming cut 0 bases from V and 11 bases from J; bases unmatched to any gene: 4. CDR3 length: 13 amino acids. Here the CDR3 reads CASSVGDRPELFF. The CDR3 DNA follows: TGTGCCAGCAGCGTAGGGGACAGACCCGAGCTGTTTTTT.

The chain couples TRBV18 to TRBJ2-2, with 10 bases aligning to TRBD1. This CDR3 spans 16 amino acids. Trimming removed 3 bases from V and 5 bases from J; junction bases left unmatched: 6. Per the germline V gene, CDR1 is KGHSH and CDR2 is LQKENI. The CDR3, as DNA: TGTGCCAGCTCACCCCGGGACAGGGGAAGGACCGGGGAGCTGTTTTTT. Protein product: CASSPRDRGRTGELFF.

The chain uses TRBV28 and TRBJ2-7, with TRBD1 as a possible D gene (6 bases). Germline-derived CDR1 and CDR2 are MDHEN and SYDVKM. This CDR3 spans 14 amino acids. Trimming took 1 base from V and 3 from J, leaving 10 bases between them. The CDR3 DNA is TGTGCCAGCAGTTTATACAAGACAGGCTACGAGCAGTACTTC. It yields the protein CASSLYKTGYEQYF.

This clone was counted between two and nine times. The CDR3 protein is CASGAILDGSITSYNEQFF. The CDR3 DNA reads TGTGCTAGTGGTGCAATCCTGGACGGATCGATTACCTCCTACAATGAGCAGTTCTTC. This chain joins TRBV12-5 and TRBJ2-1; D unclear. Germline V gene data show CDR1 as LGHNT and CDR2 as FRNRAP. V shed 5 bases and J shed 0 bases, with 23 bases lying between them. CDR3 length equals 19 residues.